Detailed here is one T cell receptor (beta chain). These data are taken from a study of blood T cell repertoires in COVID-19. Whole-study context: There were acute and convalescent COVID-19 samples, and they came from the United States, Italy and Spain. From T cells, B-cell-depleted T cells, or PBMCs came the material, which was cDNA or gDNA.

The germline V gene has CDR1 MNHEY and CDR2 SVGAGI. This CDR3 is built from 15 residues. V was pared by 8 bases and J by 5 bases, with 8 bases of the junction left unmatched. The data were produced by immunoSEQ multiplex PCR, yet TCRdb's version contains in-frame clones alone and is incomplete. The table lists a few hundred thousand clones, about 81% of them singletons, with approximately 4.5% in the top ten. Sequencing input: PBMCs or T cells enriched from blood (not recorded which). V gene TRBV6-5 combines with J gene TRBJ2-2; TRBD1 matches 10 bases. This sequence was found in a man in his thirties or forties with acute COVID-19. In DNA form, the CDR3 reads TGTGCCAGCTGCGCCGGGACAGGGGTAACCGGGGAGCTGTTTTTT. This translates into CASCAGTGVTGELFF.